This TCR beta chain was sequenced in a study of blood T cell repertoires in COVID-19 (dated by TCRdb to 2018 to 2020). For context, the study as a whole: Samples covering the acute and convalescent phases of COVID-19 were provided by collaborators in the United States, Italy and Spain. HLA class I and class II types, where available, came from metadata supplied by the sample provider rather than from assay-based typing. The samples were drawn from two sources: the first 160 participants of the ongoing ImmuneRACE study, and 950 to 1,500 subjects contributed by 6 global collaborators. The material from the prospective study consisted of cDNA or gDNA derived from T cells, B-cell-depleted T cells, or PBMCs. Nearly every sample came with metadata listing a de-identified subject ID, COVID-19 status, age in years and sex. Deeply sampled blood TCRbeta repertoires from subjects exposed to, actively infected with, or recovered from COVID-19 were included in the dataset. A freely available public database, intended as a resource for researchers studying the immune response to SARS-CoV-2, is where the repertoires were released.

TCRbeta CDR3 regions were amplified from genomic DNA by means of the immunoSEQ Assay, a bias-controlled multiplex PCR. The published analysis was carried out like this. Within the assay, amplification of reference gene primers was used to estimate how many nucleated cells each sample contained. To quantify the absolute abundance of each unique TCRbeta CDR3 rearrangement, sequence reads were collapsed and filtered. For each sample, productive Simpson clonality was calculated as the square root of Simpson's diversity index over productive rearrangements. In its TCRdb copy, this immuneACCESS table keeps in-frame sequences only and misses some clones. Where compared with another copy, unresolved V genes explain less than half of these, and the others have no known cause. V, J and clone size are taken as reported in that table, and D and trimming were inferred from the DNA itself. This sample holds 200,000 to 300,000 clones; around 89% were observed only once. In total, the top ten clones hold 3.5% to 4.5% of the sample.

Enrolling through a virtual design, the prospective study's participants ranged in age from roughly 18 to 89 years and lived across roughly 24 United States geographic areas. Cohort assignment in the prospective study relied on participant-reported clinical history from a screening survey and a study questionnaire. For ImmuneRACE Cohort 3, a participant was defined as recovered based on two consecutive negative NP/OP PCR tests, clearance by a healthcare professional, or resolution of symptoms. Mobile phlebotomists in the prospective study collected whole blood, serum and a nasopharyngeal or oropharyngeal swab from every participant. Prospective study participants could optionally give additional blood draws and questionnaires over an approximately 2-month period. Blood samples from the prospective study were shipped frozen or at room temperature prior to DNA extraction. A note on this clone: The antigen this receptor binds is unknown. Nothing much larger sits one base from this clone, and base qualities are not available.

The full study reports these points: How much clinical and demographic metadata was included differed by source and by participant, and the metadata was provided uncurated.

The CDR3 spans 15 residues, from the cysteine through the phenylalanine. The retained sequence is limited to the CDR3, 45 bases, with the frame set at the first base. V drops 0 bases and J drops 4 bases, leaving 13 bases in between. The germline V gene encodes CDR1 SGHDT and CDR2 YYEEEE. Sequencing used PBMCs or T cells enriched from blood (not recorded which). The rearrangement joined TRBV5-6 to TRBJ1-2, with no D gene named confidently. This sequence originates from a woman between 25 and 40 years old who had recovered from COVID-19. The DNA is as follows: TGTGCCAGCAGCTTGGCGGCAGGTAACGTCTATGGCTACACCTTC. The encoded protein is CASSLAAGNVYGYTF.